Each of the 19 T cell receptor beta chains below was sequenced from the same sample in a study of OX40 agonist ivuxolimab in advanced cancers. TCRdb's copy holds only in-frame clones and misses some; the assay was immunoSEQ multiplex PCR. The table lists almost 70,000 clones, almost 90% of them singletons. The sample was CD4+ or CD8+ T cells sorted from blood, taken in a trial of the OX40 agonist ivuxolimab. The receptors come from an adult with an advanced solid tumor such as melanoma, head and neck, liver or kidney cancer.

This chain joins TRBV10-1 and TRBJ2-2; 10 nucleotides line up with TRBD2. The CDR3 extends over 15 amino acids. The germline V gene encodes CDR1 WNHNN and CDR2 SYGVQD (reference sequence). V gave up 6 bases and J gave up 6 bases; unmatched junction bases: 7. DNA for the CDR3: TGCGCCAGCAGGGCTAGCGGGAGTGGCGCCGGGGAGCTGTTTTTT. Its protein is CASRASGSGAGELFF.

This clone was recorded only once. V usage is TRBV15 and J usage is TRBJ1-5, with D perhaps TRBD1 (5 bases). The CDR3 extends over 18 amino acids. Germline V gene data show CDR1 as LNHNV and CDR2 as YYDKDF (reference sequence). V gave up 1 base and J gave up 4 bases, with 20 bases separating them. The CDR3 nucleotides read TGTGCCACCAGCAGAGGGGGGGGGACGCCAGGTCGGAATCAGCCCCAGCATTTT. Protein: CATSRGGGTPGRNQPQHF.

The rearrangement links TRBV5-6 to TRBJ2-6; D gene unclear. From germline, CDR1 is SGHDT and CDR2 YYEEEE. CDR3 size: 15 residues. Trimming left V 0 bases short and J 1 base short, with 5 bases between. The CDR3 nucleotides read TGTGCCAGCAGCTTGGACTCTTCTGGGGCCAACGTCCTGACTTTC. Its protein product is CASSLDSSGANVLTF.

The gene calls are TRBV18 and TRBJ2-5; D is possibly TRBD1 (6 bases). Germline V gene sequence: CDR1 KGHSH, CDR2 LQKENI. V was clipped by 4 bases and J by 3 bases, with 9 bases between them. CDR3 length: 13 residues. CDR3 residues: CASSQGVEETQYF. The CDR3 bases are TGTGCCAGCTCACAGGGGGTGGAAGAGACCCAGTACTTC. Drawing the rest from reference TRBV18 and TRBJ2-5, the complete variable domain is NAGVMQNPRHLVRRRGQEARLRCSPMKGHSHVYWYRQLPEEGLKFMVYLQKENIIDESGMPKERFSAEFPKEGPSILRIQQVVRGDSAAYFCASSQGVEETQYFGPGTRLLVL.

This clone has just a few counts. J is TRBJ2-7 and V is TRBV13; D perhaps matches TRBD2 (6 bases). The CDR3 loop spans 17 amino acids. V lost 2 bases, J lost 2 bases, and 19 bases lay in between. The germline CDR1 and CDR2 sequences are PRHDT and FYEKMQ (reference sequence). CDR3 nucleotide sequence: TGTGCCAGCAGCTTAAAGGCAGGCGGTGGCGGGACCTACGAGCAGTACTTC. Protein product: CASSLKAGGGGTYEQYF. Complete variable domain (other parts from reference TRBV13 and TRBJ2-7): AAGVIQSPRHLIKEKRETATLKCYPIPRHDTVYWYQQGPGQDPQFLISFYEKMQSDKGSIPDRFSAQQFSDYHSELNMSSLELGDSALYFCASSLKAGGGGTYEQYFGPGTRLTVT.

This clone was detected a few times. The chain has TRBV28 and TRBJ1-5; the match to TRBD1 covers 11 bases. In germline, CDR1 is MDHEN, CDR2 SYDVKM. The length of the CDR3 is 15 residues. With 7 bases clipped from V and 6 bases from J, the junction kept 8 bases outside the gene matches. CDR3 protein: CASIPSGTGGQPQHF. For the CDR3, the DNA is TGTGCCAGCATCCCCTCCGGGACAGGGGGTCAGCCCCAGCATTTT.

The chain uses TRBV7-2 and TRBJ1-4; TRBD1 is a possible D gene (5 bases). The CDR3 length is 15 residues. The V gene's germline CDR1 is SGHTA and CDR2 FQGNSA. V gave up 2 bases and J gave up 5 bases, with 12 bases separating them. CDR3 loop: CASSLRRALNEKLFF. The CDR3 DNA is TGTGCCAGCAGCTTACGCAGGGCACTGAATGAAAAACTGTTTTTT. Looking up the rest from reference TRBV7-2 and TRBJ1-4 gives the full variable domain: GAGVSQSPSNKVTEKGKDVELRCDPISGHTALYWYRQSLGQGLEFLIYFQGNSAPDKSGLPSDRFSAERTGGSVSTLTIQRTQQEDSAVYLCASSLRRALNEKLFFGSGTQLSVL.

V is TRBV18 and J is TRBJ1-1; 8 bases match TRBD1. This CDR3 contains 15 residues. Germline CDR1 KGHSH, CDR2 LQKENI. J gave up 1 base and V 2 bases, and 3 bases lay outside the gene matches. Written as DNA, the CDR3 is TGTGCCAGCTCACCAGTTCAGGGGGCGAACACTGAAGCTTTCTTT. This codes for CASSPVQGANTEAFF.

The chain links TRBV2 to TRBJ2-5; D is unresolved. The V end was cut by 4 bases, the J end by 5 bases, with 11 bases between. The CDR3 is made up of 13 amino acids. CDR1 and CDR2 (germline): SNHLY, FYNNEI. CDR3 bases: TGTGCCAGCAGTGTGAGTGGCCGGGAGACCCAGTACTTC. It specifies CASSVSGRETQYF.

The rearrangement uses TRBV19 and TRBJ1-2, with 9 bases that match TRBD1. The CDR3 loop spans 15 amino acids. Germline loops: CDR1 LNHDA, CDR2 SQIVND (reference sequence). Unmatched junction bases numbered 11, after V lost 6 bases and J lost 6 bases. CDR3 amino acids: CASRRTGATIDGYTF. For the CDR3, the DNA is TGTGCCAGTAGGAGGACAGGGGCGACTATCGATGGCTACACCTTC.

DNA for the CDR3: TGTGCCAGCAGCACAGAAACACCGAACACTGAAGCTTTCTTT. This sequence encodes CASSTETPNTEAFF. The chain links TRBV11-2 to TRBJ1-1; D remains unclear. CDR1 is SGHAT and CDR2 is FQNNGV in the germline V gene. The CDR3 spans 14 residues. V was trimmed by 5 bases and J by 1 base, leaving 11 bases between them.

V usage is TRBV27 and J usage is TRBJ1-2, with 8 bases matching TRBD1. The CDR3 runs to 13 residues. Germline V gene lookup returns CDR1 MNHEY and CDR2 SMNVEV (reference sequence). V lost 2 bases, J lost 8 bases, and 4 bases stayed unmatched. The CDR3 sequence: CASSLRTGIGYTF. Written as DNA, the CDR3 is TGTGCCAGCAGTTTAAGGACAGGGATCGGCTACACCTTC.

V gene TRBV7-2 combines with J gene TRBJ1-5; the D is unclear. The germline V and J ends were trimmed by 6 bases and 2 bases, with 8 bases remaining between them. The CDR3 has 13 residues. Per germline, CDR1 SGHTA and CDR2 FQGNSA. Written as DNA, the CDR3 is TGTGCCAGCAGGGGTGTTGGCAATCAGCCCCAGCATTTT. Protein: CASRGVGNQPQHF.

J is TRBJ2-2 and V is TRBV7-2; 7 nucleotides agree with TRBD1. CDR1 and CDR2 from the germline V gene are SGHTA and FQGNSA. V lost 4 bases and J lost 4; bases outside the gene matches: 3. The CDR3 covers 14 residues. In nucleotides, the CDR3 is TGTGCCAGCAGCTCCACAGGGGCCACCGGGGAGCTGTTTTTT. Amino acids: CASSSTGATGELFF.

The chain recombines TRBV28 with TRBJ2-3; TRBD2 agrees at 8 bases. The V and J ends lost 7 bases and 2 bases, in that order; junction bases with no gene match: 5. The CDR3 is 14 amino acids. Germline V gene lookup returns CDR1 MDHEN and CDR2 SYDVKM. CDR3 nucleotide sequence: TGTGCCAGCACCCCGGGACTAGTCACAGATACGCAGTATTTT. Its protein product is CASTPGLVTDTQYF.

The chain uses TRBV7-2 and TRBJ2-1, with 7 bases identical to TRBD2. The junction had 6 bases not matched to a gene; V was cut back by 1 base and J by 6 bases. The V gene's germline CDR1 is SGHTA and CDR2 FQGNSA. CDR3 length equals 15 residues. CDR3 sequence (DNA): TGTGCCAGCAGCTTAGAACGGACTAGGGTCAATGAGCAGTTCTTC. This gives the protein CASSLERTRVNEQFF.

The sample holds one count of this clone. This rearrangement joins TRBV5-1 to TRBJ2-7; 11 bases align to TRBD2. Trimming at V came to 4 bases and at J to 2 bases, leaving 5 bases not matched to a gene. Germline V gene data show CDR1 as SGHRS and CDR2 as YFSETQ. The CDR3 loop spans 15 amino acids. CDR3 region: CASSLTSGVPYEQYF. CDR3 coding DNA: TGCGCCAGCAGCCTGACTAGCGGGGTCCCCTACGAGCAGTACTTC.

This clone was seen just once. The genes are TRBV27 and TRBJ2-3; D is undetermined. The length of the CDR3 is 14 residues. The germline V and J ends were trimmed by 2 bases and 3 bases, with 9 bases remaining between them. Germline CDR1 reads MNHEY; CDR2 reads SMNVEV (reference sequence). The CDR3 region is CASSLQRPTDTQYF. In DNA, the CDR3 is TGTGCCAGCAGTTTACAGCGACCAACAGATACGCAGTATTTT.

The V and J genes are TRBV7-3 and TRBJ2-2; possibly TRBD1 or TRBD2 for D (5 bases each). CDR1 is SGHTA, CDR2 FQGTGA, per germline. Trimming left V 1 base short and J 7 bases short, with 16 bases between. The CDR3 consists of 16 residues. The CDR3 loop is CASSLMRVDTGGELFF. As DNA, the CDR3 is TGTGCCAGCAGCTTAATGAGGGTCGATACAGGCGGGGAGCTGTTTTTT.